This T cell receptor (beta chain) was profiled in a study of CD4 and CD8 cells across lung adenocarcinoma regions. Each CDR3 protein gets one entry after TCRdb re-called the PCR reads with MiXCR. This repertoire shows about 11,000 distinct CDR3 sequences, around 63% found once; its top ten account for 88%. The V gene's germline CDR1 is MNHNS and CDR2 SASEGT. This CDR3 contains 16 residues. V lost 2 bases, J lost 11 bases, and 24 bases lay in between. The patients had localized lung adenocarcinoma, a non-small cell subtype. The chain is built from TRBV6-1 and TRBJ2-5; D is possibly TRBD1 or TRBD2 (5 bases each). Sequencing input: CD8+ T cells from the margin of a lung tumor. This TCR derives from a male donor with lung adenocarcinoma. The CD4 and CD8 labels of this study may be unreliable. CDR3 protein: CASSELGAGSYNEQYF. The CDR3, as DNA: TGTGCCAGCAGTGAACTTGGGGCAGGGAGTTACAATGAGCAGTACTTC.